This T cell receptor beta chain was obtained from a study of beta chain features in type 1 diabetes. Looking at the study overall: No patient-donor differences in age, gender, total cells or subset yield. Study outcomes and limitations: Type 1 diabetes patients showed a moderate but significant shortening of TCRB CDR3s in all four CD4+ subsets. The study found fewer insertions and more deletions at VDJ junctions in type 1 diabetes patients. The influence of HLA type on TCRB rearrangement stayed undetermined.

This clone was counted only a few times. The target antigen is unknown. The study reverse transcribed the entire isolated RNA, so it sequenced expressed TCRB transcripts. Assay: immunoSEQ multiplex PCR; the TCRdb copy retains only in-frame clones and omits some. The data hold approximately 270,000 clones, with approximately 14% observed a single time. This clonotype was obtained from a man aged 25-45 years with type 1 diabetes. Input material: naive CD4+ T cells from blood.

The CDR3 is CASSVGVSENIQYF. Written as DNA, the CDR3 is TGTGCCAGCAGCGTAGGTGTTAGCGAGAACATTCAGTACTTC. The chain links TRBV9 to TRBJ2-4; D possibly corresponds to TRBD2 (5 bases). Germline V lookup: CDR1 SGDLS, CDR2 YYNGEE. The germline V and J ends were trimmed by 0 bases and 7 bases, with 11 bases remaining between them. CDR3 length equals 14 residues. Together with reference TRBV9 and TRBJ2-4, the CDR3 gives the full variable domain: DSGVTQTPKHLITATGQRVTLRCSPRSGDLSVYWYQQSLDQGLQFLIQYYNGEERAKGNILERFSAQQFPDLHSELNLSSLELGDSALYFCASSVGVSENIQYFGAGTRLSVL.